This TCR beta chain was captured in a study of cytomegalovirus exposure and HLA in healthy donors. Study-wide findings and caveats: The listing of roughly 160 TCR beta chains classed them as cytomegalovirus-associated. The tendency of first-cohort TCR clusters to co-occur in the roughly 110 validation repertoires emerged from a later analysis. Most TCR sequences were seen very rarely across donors, but some public TCRs occurred in many.

This clone occurred a few times. What it binds is not known. Other nucleotide sequences in the sample specify the same CDR3. Only in-frame clones appear in the TCRdb table, and some are missing; sequencing was by immunoSEQ multiplex PCR. The table lists around 150,000 clones, around 81% of them singletons. A roughly 130-subject validation cohort, separate from the roughly 680-subject first cohort, supplied the donors. V shed 1 base and J 5 bases; nucleotides not matched to a gene: 5. There are 15 residues in the CDR3. Germline CDR1 reads SGHTA; CDR2 reads FQGNSA. The TCR was taken from a man aged 25-45 years in good health and CMV-seropositive. Material for sequencing was PBMCs. This sequence joins TRBV7-2 and TRBJ1-2; TRBD1 matches at 9 bases. CDR3 sequence (DNA): TGTGCCAGCAGCTTAGGGGACAGGGAGGGGTATGGCTACACCTTC. Its protein is CASSLGDREGYGYTF.